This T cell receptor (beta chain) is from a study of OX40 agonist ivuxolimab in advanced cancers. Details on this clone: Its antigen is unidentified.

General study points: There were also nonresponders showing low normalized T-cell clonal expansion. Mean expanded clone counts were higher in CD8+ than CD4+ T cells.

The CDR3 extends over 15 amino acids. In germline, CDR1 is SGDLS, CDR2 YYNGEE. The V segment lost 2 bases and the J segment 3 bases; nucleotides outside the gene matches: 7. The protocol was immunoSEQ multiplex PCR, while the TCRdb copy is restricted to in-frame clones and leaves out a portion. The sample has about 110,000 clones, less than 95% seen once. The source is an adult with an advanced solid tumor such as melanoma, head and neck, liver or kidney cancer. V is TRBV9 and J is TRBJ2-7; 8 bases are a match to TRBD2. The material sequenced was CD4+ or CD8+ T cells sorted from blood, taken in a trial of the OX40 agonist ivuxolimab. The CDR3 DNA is TGTGCCAGCAGCGTGGGAACTAGCGGAGACTACGAGCAGTACTTC. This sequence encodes CASSVGTSGDYEQYF. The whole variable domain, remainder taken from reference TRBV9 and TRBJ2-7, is DSGVTQTPKHLITATGQRVTLRCSPRSGDLSVYWYQQSLDQGLQFLIQYYNGEERAKGNILERFSAQQFPDLHSELNLSSLELGDSALYFCASSVGTSGDYEQYFGPGTRLTVT.